A single sample is the source of the 5 T cell receptor beta chains below, sequenced in a study of T-cell reconstitution after alpha-beta-depleted transplantation in children. A TCRbeta library incorporating unique molecular identifiers was prepared. TCRdb passed the PCR reads through MiXCR, listing each CDR3 protein once. The sample has about 580,000 distinct CDR3 sequences; more than 20% are singletons. This sample comprised PBMCs, mostly from graft donor cells, obtained 360 days after TCRalphabeta/CD19-depleted stem cell transplant. These receptors came from a boy under three years old who had a stem cell transplant for acute myeloid leukemia, so the T cells may come from the graft donor.

This clonotype came up many times. The chain links TRBV20-1 to TRBJ2-7; the D gene is possibly TRBD1 (5 bases). Looked up from germline, CDR1 is DFQATT and CDR2 is SNEGSKA (reference sequence). The CDR3 has 13 amino acids. The V end was cut by 0 bases, the J end by 2 bases, with 8 bases between. The CDR3 region has the DNA TGCAGTGCTAGAGATGCAGGGACCTACGAGCAGTACTTC. This translates into CSARDAGTYEQYF.

This clonotype was seen only once. Being one base from a much bigger clone, this may be a read error. This sequence joins TRBV7-2 and TRBJ2-7, with TRBD2 identical over 13 bases. Germline V gene data show CDR1 as SGHTA and CDR2 as FQGNSA. The CDR3 spans 16 residues. CDR3 nucleotide sequence: TGTGTCAGCAGCTTAGAACTAGCGGGGGGGCAACGGGAGCAGTACTTC. Protein: CVSSLELAGGQREQYF.

This clonotype was seen a handful of times. The chain uses TRBV7-3 and TRBJ2-2, with D tentatively TRBD2 (6 bases). Germline V gene lookup returns CDR1 SGHTA and CDR2 FQGTGA. V lost 1 base to trimming and J lost 0 bases, with 6 bases between them. This CDR3 is 15 amino acids long. The CDR3 protein is CASSLSGANTGELFF. The DNA of the CDR3 is TGTGCCAGCAGCTTAAGCGGGGCGAACACCGGGGAGCTGTTTTTT.

Only a few counts were recorded for this clonotype. This chain links TRBV6-1 with TRBJ1-4; no definite D call. There are 17 residues in the CDR3. Germline CDR1 reads MNHNS; CDR2 reads SASEGT. Trimming removed 6 bases from V and 0 bases from J, with 17 bases in between. The CDR3, as DNA: TGTGCCAGCAGCCTCCGGACGGCAAGAGCAACTAATGAAAAACTGTTTTTT. Translation gives CASSLRTARATNEKLFF.

The gene calls are TRBV29-1 and TRBJ2-3; 9 bases align to TRBD2. Germline V gives CDR1 SQVTM, CDR2 ANQGSEA. The V gene end was trimmed by 6 bases and the J gene end by 2 bases; junction bases not matched to a gene: 9. There are 15 residues in the CDR3. DNA for the CDR3: TGCAGCGTCGACTCAGCGGGGGGCCTCACAGATACGCAGTATTTT. The encoded protein is CSVDSAGGLTDTQYF.